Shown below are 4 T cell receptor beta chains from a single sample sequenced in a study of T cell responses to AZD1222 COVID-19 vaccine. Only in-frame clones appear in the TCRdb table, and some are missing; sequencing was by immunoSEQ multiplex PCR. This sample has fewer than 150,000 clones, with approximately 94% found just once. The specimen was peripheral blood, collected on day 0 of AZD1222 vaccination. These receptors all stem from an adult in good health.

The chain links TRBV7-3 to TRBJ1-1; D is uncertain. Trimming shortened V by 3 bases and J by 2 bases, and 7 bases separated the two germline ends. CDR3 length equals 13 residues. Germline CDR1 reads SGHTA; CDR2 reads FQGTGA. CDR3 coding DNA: TGTGCCAGCAGCTTGGGAGCTAACACTGAAGCTTTCTTT. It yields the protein CASSLGANTEAFF.

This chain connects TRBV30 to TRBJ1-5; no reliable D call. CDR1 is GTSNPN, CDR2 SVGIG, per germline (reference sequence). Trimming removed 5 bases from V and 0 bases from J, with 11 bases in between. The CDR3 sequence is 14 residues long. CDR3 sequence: CAWSMADSNQPQHF. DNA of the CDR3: TGTGCCTGGTCGATGGCAGATAGCAATCAGCCCCAGCATTTT.

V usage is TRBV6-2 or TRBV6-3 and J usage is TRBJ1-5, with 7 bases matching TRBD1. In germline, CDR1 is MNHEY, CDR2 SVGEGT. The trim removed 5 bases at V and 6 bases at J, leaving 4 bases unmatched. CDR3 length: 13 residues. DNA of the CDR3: TGTGCCAGCAGTCAGGGGGAGGCTCAGCCCCAGCATTTT. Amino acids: CASSQGEAQPQHF.

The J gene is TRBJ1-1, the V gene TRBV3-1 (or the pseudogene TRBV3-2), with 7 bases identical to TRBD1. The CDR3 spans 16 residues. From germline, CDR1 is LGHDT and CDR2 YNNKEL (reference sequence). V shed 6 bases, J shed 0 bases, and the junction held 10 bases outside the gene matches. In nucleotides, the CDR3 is TGTGCCAGCAGTCAACCCCTGACAGGGTTGAACACTGAAGCTTTCTTT. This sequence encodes CASSQPLTGLNTEAFF.